Below, 3 T cell receptor beta chains from the same sample are listed, as sequenced in a study of response to subunit inactivated influenza vaccine. TCRdb re-derived calls from the RT-PCR reads in MiXCR, one entry per CDR3 protein. The table lists 500,000 to 600,000 distinct CDR3 sequences, 14% of them singletons. This specimen consisted of PBMCs from blood, obtained 11 to 12 days after vaccination. The receptors here all came from a man over 45 who received an inactivated influenza vaccine.

The chain has TRBV4-3 and TRBJ1-1; no reliable D call. Germline V CDR1 and CDR2: LGHNA, YSLEER. This CDR3 is 14 amino acids long. Deletions cut 4 bases from V and 5 bases from J, with 14 bases between. CDR3 residues: CASSRREGGTEAFF. CDR3 DNA: TGCGCCAGCAGCCGGAGGGAGGGCGGGACTGAAGCTTTCTTT.

V is TRBV9 and J is TRBJ1-4; D gene unclear. V gave up 5 bases and J gave up 0 bases, with 11 bases separating them. The CDR3 spans 15 residues. Germline lookup yields CDR1 SGDLS and CDR2 YYNGEE. The CDR3, as DNA: TGTGCCAGCAGTGGGTCCTACTCAACTAATGAAAAACTGTTTTTT. Translating gives CASSGSYSTNEKLFF.

This sequence joins TRBV28 and TRBJ2-2; 9 nucleotides match TRBD2. The trim removed 8 bases at V and 4 bases at J, leaving 11 bases unmatched. CDR1 is MDHEN and CDR2 is SYDVKM in the germline V gene. The CDR3 covers 16 residues. CDR3 coding DNA: TGTGCCAGCCGAACCCGGACTAGCGTCGGCACCGGGGAGCTGTTTTTT. As protein: CASRTRTSVGTGELFF. The variable domain in full, completed from reference TRBV28 and TRBJ2-2, reads DVKVTQSSRYLVKRTGEKVFLECVQDMDHENMFWYRQDPGLGLRLIYFSYDVKMKEKGDIPEGYSVSREKKERFSLILESASTNQTSMYLCASRTRTSVGTGELFFGEGSRLTVL.